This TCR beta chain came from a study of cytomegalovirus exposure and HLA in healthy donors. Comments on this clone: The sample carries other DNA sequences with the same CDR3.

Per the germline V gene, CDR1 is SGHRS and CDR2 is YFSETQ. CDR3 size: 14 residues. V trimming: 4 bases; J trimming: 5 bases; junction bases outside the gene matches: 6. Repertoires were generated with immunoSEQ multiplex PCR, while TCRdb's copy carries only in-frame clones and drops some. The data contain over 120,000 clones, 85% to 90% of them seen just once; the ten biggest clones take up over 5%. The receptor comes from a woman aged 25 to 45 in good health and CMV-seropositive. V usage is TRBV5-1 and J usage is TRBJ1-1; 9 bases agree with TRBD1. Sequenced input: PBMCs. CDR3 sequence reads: CASSAEGQGTEAFF. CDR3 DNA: TGCGCCAGCAGCGCCGAAGGACAGGGGACTGAAGCTTTCTTT.